This TCR beta chain was sequenced during a study of metastatic and nonmetastatic thyroid tumors. In the study overall: Patients with malignant and benign thyroid disease provided blood and tumor or nodule tissue, whose repertoires were compared.

Patients had received no treatment of any kind before thyroid surgery. Between the trimmed V and J ends, which lost 0 bases and 2 bases, there was a span of 10 bases. Germline V gene data show CDR1 as LGHNA and CDR2 as YSLEER. This CDR3 has 16 amino acids. Broader study findings: It was reported that TCR beta diversity was significantly higher in malignant thyroid tumors than benign nodules, in blood and tumor.

Authors' data handling: What underpinned the distant-metastasis classifier for papillary thyroid cancer was the set of CDR3 differences across clinicopathological groups. TCRdb re-analyzed the PCR reads through MiXCR. None of the V and J calls come from the authors' own analysis; TCRdb made them. The data show about 93,000 clones, approximately 12% seen once. This clone occurred many times. Its antigen is undetermined. The chain recombines TRBV4-3 with TRBJ2-2; the D is unclear. This receptor was taken from a female donor with papillary thyroid cancer or a benign thyroid nodule (not recorded which). Some clones in this sample may be carry-over from other donors' samples. Specimen: blood. CDR3 in amino acids: CASSQDTASNTGELFF. The DNA for the CDR3 is TGCGCCAGCAGCCAAGACACAGCCAGCAACACCGGGGAGCTGTTTTTT.